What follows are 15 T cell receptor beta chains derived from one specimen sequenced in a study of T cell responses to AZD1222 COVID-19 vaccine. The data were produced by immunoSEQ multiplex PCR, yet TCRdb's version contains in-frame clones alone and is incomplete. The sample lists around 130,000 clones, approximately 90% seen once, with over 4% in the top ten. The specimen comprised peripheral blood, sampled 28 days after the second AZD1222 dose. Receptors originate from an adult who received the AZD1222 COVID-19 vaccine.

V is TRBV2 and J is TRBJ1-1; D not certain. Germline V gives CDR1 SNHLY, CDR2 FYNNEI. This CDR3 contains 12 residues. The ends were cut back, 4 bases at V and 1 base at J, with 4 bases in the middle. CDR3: CASSVKNTEAFF. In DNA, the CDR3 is TGTGCCAGCAGTGTCAAGAACACTGAAGCTTTCTTT.

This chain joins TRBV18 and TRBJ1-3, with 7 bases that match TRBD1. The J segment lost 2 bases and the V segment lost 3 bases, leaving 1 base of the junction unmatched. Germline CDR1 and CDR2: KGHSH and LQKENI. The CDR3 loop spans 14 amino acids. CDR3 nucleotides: TGTGCCAGCTCACCTGACAGGGCTGGAAACACCATATATTTT. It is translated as CASSPDRAGNTIYF.

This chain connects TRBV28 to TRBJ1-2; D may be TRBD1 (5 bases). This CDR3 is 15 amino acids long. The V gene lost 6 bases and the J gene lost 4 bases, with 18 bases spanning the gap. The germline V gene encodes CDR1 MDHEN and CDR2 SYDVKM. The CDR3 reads CASSQHTSGTYGYTF. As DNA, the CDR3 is TGTGCCAGCAGCCAGCACACCTCCGGGACCTATGGCTACACCTTC.

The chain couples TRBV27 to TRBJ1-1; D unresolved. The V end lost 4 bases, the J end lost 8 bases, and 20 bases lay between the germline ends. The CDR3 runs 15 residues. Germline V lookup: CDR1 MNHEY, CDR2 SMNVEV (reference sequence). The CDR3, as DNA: TGTGCCAGCAGTTCGCATCCCGACCGCGTTGGAGAAGCTTTCTTT. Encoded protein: CASSSHPDRVGEAFF.

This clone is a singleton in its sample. The CDR3 sequence is CASSRAGGRNQPQHF. Written as DNA, the CDR3 is TGTGCCAGCAGTCGGGCAGGGGGCCGCAATCAGCCCCAGCATTTT. This chain uses TRBV6-6 with TRBJ1-5; 8 bases are shared with TRBD1. Germline trimming cut 5 bases from V and 2 bases from J; bases unmatched to any gene: 5. Germline V gives CDR1 MNHNY, CDR2 SVGAGI (reference sequence). This CDR3 region has 15 residues.

CDR3 DNA sequence: TGTGCCAGCAGCTGGGAGCGGGGCACTAGCACAGATACGCAGTATTTT. Translating gives CASSWERGTSTDTQYF. The rearrangement uses TRBV5-6 and TRBJ2-3; 7 nucleotides match TRBD2. The CDR3 has 16 residues. Germline V gives CDR1 SGHDT, CDR2 YYEEEE. The ends lost 3 bases at V and 0 bases at J; junction bases unmatched: 7.

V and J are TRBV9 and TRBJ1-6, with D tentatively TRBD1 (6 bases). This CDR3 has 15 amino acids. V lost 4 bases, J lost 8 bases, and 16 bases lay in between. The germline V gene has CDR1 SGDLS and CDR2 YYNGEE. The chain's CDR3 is CASSYAGVADSPLHF. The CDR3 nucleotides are TGTGCCAGCAGCTACGCAGGGGTTGCGGATTCACCCCTCCACTTT. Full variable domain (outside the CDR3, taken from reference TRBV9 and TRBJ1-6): DSGVTQTPKHLITATGQRVTLRCSPRSGDLSVYWYQQSLDQGLQFLIQYYNGEERAKGNILERFSAQQFPDLHSELNLSSLELGDSALYFCASSYAGVADSPLHFGNGTRLTVT.

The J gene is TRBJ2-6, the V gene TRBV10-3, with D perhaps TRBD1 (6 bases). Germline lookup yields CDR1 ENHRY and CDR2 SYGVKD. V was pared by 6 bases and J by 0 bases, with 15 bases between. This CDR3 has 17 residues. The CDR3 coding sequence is TGTGCCATCAGAGGACAGACCTTGAGCTCTGGGGCCAACGTCCTGACTTTC. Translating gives CAIRGQTLSSGANVLTF.

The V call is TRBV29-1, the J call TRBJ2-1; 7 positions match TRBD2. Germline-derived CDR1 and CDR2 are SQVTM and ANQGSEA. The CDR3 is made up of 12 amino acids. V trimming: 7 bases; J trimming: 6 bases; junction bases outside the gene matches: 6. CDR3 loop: CSGTRVSNEQFF. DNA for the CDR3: TGCAGCGGGACTAGGGTAAGCAATGAGCAGTTCTTC.

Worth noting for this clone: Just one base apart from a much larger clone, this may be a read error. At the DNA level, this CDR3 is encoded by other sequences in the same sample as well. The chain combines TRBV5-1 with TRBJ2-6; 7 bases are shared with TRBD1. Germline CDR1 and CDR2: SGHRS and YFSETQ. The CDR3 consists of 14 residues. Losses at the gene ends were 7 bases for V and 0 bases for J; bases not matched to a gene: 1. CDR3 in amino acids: CASRDSSGANVLTF. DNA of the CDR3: TGCGCCAGCCGGGACAGCTCTGGGGCCAACGTCCTGACTTTC.

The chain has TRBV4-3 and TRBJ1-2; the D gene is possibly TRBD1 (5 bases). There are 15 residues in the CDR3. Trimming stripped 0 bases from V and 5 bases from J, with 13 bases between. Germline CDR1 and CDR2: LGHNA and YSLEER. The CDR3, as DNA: TGCGCCAGCAGCCAAGAAGGCGGGGCTCGGTATGGCTACACCTTC. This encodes CASSQEGGARYGYTF.

This CDR3 is CASSPAGATGELFF. DNA of the CDR3: TGTGCCAGCAGCCCCGCGGGCGCCACCGGGGAGCTGTTTTTT. This chain uses TRBV3-1 (or the pseudogene TRBV3-2) with TRBJ2-2, with D perhaps matching TRBD2 (5 bases). Germline V lookup: CDR1 LGHDT, CDR2 YNNKEL (reference sequence). The V end lost 4 bases, the J end lost 4 bases, and 10 bases lay between the germline ends. CDR3 length: 14 amino acids.

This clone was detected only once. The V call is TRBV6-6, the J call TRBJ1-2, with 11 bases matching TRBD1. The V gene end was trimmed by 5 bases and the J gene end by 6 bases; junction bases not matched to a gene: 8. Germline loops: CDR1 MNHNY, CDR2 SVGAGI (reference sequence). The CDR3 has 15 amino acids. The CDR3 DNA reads TGTGCCAGCAGTCCTTTGGGACAGGGGGAGGATGGCTACACCTTC. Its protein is CASSPLGQGEDGYTF.

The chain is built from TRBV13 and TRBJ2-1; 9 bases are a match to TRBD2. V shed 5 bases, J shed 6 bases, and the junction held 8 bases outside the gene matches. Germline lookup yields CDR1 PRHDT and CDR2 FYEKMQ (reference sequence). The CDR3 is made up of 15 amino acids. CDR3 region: CASSPRLAEANEQFF. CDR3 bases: TGTGCCAGCAGCCCCCGACTAGCGGAGGCCAATGAGCAGTTCTTC.

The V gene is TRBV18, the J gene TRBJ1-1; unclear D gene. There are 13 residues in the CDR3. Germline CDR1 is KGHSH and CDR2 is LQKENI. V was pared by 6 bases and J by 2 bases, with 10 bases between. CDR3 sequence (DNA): TGTGCCAGCTCCACAAGTGGAAACACTGAAGCTTTCTTT. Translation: CASSTSGNTEAFF.